This entry describes one TCR beta chain. Its specificity is unknown. The source of the sample is a study of blood T cells in healthy people across ages. Per individual sample, total RNA of at least 6 micrograms was extracted. General study findings and limits: Diversity figures based on one million T cells were deemed too low. Per million T cells, TCR beta diversity dropped about linearly as age rose.

The CDR3 totals 13 residues. V gave up 2 bases and J gave up 2 bases, with 9 bases separating them. The germline V gene encodes CDR1 DFQATT and CDR2 SNEGSKA (reference sequence). For the second PCR, which ran for about 6 to 11 cycles, a sample-barcoded 5' primer and a J-beta primer mix were used. Using its own MiXCR run on the 5' RACE reads, TCRdb lists one record per CDR3 protein. This table holds fewer than 800,000 distinct CDR3 sequences, about 21% found once. This receptor was taken from a man in his sixties or seventies in good health. Input material: blood. V is TRBV20-1 and J is TRBJ1-2; D remains unclear. CDR3 bases: TGCAGTGCTAGACTTGCGGCCAACTATGGCTACACCTTC. Amino acids: CSARLAANYGYTF.